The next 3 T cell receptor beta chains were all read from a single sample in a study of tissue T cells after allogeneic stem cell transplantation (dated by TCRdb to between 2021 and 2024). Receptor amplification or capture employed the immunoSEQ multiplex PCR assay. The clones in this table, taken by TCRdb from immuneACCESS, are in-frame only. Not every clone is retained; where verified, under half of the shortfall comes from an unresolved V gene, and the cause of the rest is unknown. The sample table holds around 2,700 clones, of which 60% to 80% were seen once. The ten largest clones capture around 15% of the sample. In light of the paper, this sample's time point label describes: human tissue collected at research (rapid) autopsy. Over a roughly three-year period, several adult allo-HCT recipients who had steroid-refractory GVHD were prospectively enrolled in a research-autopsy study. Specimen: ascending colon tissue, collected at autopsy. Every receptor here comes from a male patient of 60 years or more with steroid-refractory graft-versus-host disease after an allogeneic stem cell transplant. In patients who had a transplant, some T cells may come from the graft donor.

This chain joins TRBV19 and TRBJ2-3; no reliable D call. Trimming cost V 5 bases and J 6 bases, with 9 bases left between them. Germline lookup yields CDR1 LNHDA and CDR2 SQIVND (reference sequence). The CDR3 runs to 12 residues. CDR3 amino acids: CASSLGSDTQYF. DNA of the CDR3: TGTGCCAGTAGTCTAGGATCGGATACGCAGTATTTT.

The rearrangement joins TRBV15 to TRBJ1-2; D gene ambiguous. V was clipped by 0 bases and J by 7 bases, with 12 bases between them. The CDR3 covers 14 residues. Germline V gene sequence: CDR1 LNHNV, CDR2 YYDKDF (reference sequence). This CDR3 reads CATSRDQRNGGYTF. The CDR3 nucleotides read TGTGCCACCAGCAGAGACCAGCGGAACGGTGGCTACACCTTC.

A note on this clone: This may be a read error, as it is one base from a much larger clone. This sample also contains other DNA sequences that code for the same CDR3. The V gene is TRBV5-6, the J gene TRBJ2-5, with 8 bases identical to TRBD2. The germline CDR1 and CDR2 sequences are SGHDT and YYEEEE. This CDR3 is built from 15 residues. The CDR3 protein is CARSWGAGGGETQYF. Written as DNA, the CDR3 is TGTGCCCGCAGCTGGGGGGCCGGGGGGGGCGAGACCCAGTACTTC.